This passage covers 25 T cell receptor beta chains from one sample sequenced in a study of blood T cell repertoires in COVID-19. The protocol was immunoSEQ multiplex PCR, while the TCRdb copy is restricted to in-frame clones and leaves out a portion. In the table there are about 120,000 clones, 83% of which are singletons. Sequenced material: peripheral blood. The receptor source for this set is a man aged 25 to 45 with acute or convalescent COVID-19.

The chain joins TRBV6-1 to TRBJ2-7, with D unclear. The CDR3 covers 15 residues. The V gene's germline CDR1 is MNHNS and CDR2 SASEGT. Deletions cut 0 bases from V and 5 bases from J, with 14 bases between. DNA of the CDR3: TGTGCCAGCAGTGAAGCTACGGTCTACCTGGACGAGCAGTACTTC. It yields the protein CASSEATVYLDEQYF.

As DNA, the CDR3 is TGTGCCAGCAGCCTCCCCTCAGCGGGGGGCGGGGGGGCCTACGAGCAGTACTTC. Translation: CASSLPSAGGGGAYEQYF. The chain has TRBV7-2 and TRBJ2-7; 9 nucleotides agree with TRBD2. The CDR3 has 18 amino acids. The trim removed 5 bases at V and 2 bases at J, leaving 16 bases unmatched. CDR1 and CDR2 from the germline V gene are SGHTA and FQGNSA.

CDR3 coding DNA: TGTGCCAGCAGCCAAGAAACTACGGGGTCCTACAATGAGCAGTTCTTC. Protein sequence: CASSQETTGSYNEQFF. The rearrangement joins TRBV4-2 to TRBJ2-1; possible D gene TRBD2, 5 bases. Trimming shortened V by 0 bases and J by 1 base, and 10 bases separated the two germline ends. This CDR3 has 16 amino acids. Germline loops: CDR1 LGHNA, CDR2 YNFKEQ.

The genes are TRBV25-1 and TRBJ1-3; 7 bases line up with TRBD1. The V gene end was trimmed by 9 bases and the J gene end by 2 bases; junction bases not matched to a gene: 10. The CDR3 sequence is 15 residues long. The germline gives CDR1 MGHDK, CDR2 SYGVNS. CDR3 in amino acids: CASHAGTATGNTIYF. DNA of the CDR3: TGTGCCAGTCACGCCGGGACAGCCACTGGAAACACCATATATTTT. The full variable domain, completed using reference TRBV25-1 and TRBJ1-3, is EADIYQTPRYLVIGTGKKITLECSQTMGHDKMYWYQQDPGMELHLIHYSYGVNSTEKGDLSSESTVSRIRTEHFPLTLESARPSHTSQYLCASHAGTATGNTIYFGEGSWLTVV.

This chain connects TRBV19 to TRBJ2-3; 12 bases align to TRBD2. Germline CDR1 is LNHDA and CDR2 is SQIVND (reference sequence). Trimming removed 1 base from V and 7 bases from J; junction bases left unmatched: 3. The CDR3 has 15 amino acids. CDR3: CASSIGLAGVNTQYF. The CDR3 region has the DNA TGTGCCAGTAGTATAGGACTAGCGGGAGTGAATACGCAGTATTTT. The entire variable domain, with the rest obtained from reference TRBV19 and TRBJ2-3, is as follows: DGGITQSPKYLFRKEGQNVTLSCEQNLNHDAMYWYRQDPGQGLRLIYYSQIVNDFQKGDIAEGYSVSREKKESFPLTVTSAQKNPTAFYLCASSIGLAGVNTQYFGPGTRLTVL.

The rearrangement joins TRBV7-9 to TRBJ1-2; no firm D call. Trimming cost V 5 bases and J 6 bases, with 10 bases left between them. Germline V gives CDR1 SEHNR, CDR2 FQNEAQ (reference sequence). This CDR3 is 12 amino acids long. This CDR3 reads CASSLVGDGYTF. The CDR3 bases are TGTGCCAGCAGCCTCGTCGGGGATGGCTACACCTTC.

The chain recombines TRBV12-3 or TRBV12-4 with TRBJ2-1; 10 bases match TRBD2. The CDR3 consists of 13 residues. Trimming at V came to 7 bases and at J to 8 bases, leaving 5 bases not matched to a gene. Here the CDR3 DNA reads TGTGCCAGCAATCTAGCGGGAGACGATGAGCAGTTCTTC. Its protein is CASNLAGDDEQFF.

The chain employs TRBV30 and TRBJ2-1; D ambiguous. Between the trimmed V and J ends, which lost 5 bases and 2 bases, there was a span of 10 bases. The CDR3 has 13 residues. Germline lookup yields CDR1 GTSNPN and CDR2 SVGIG (reference sequence). The CDR3: CAWQRETYNEQFF. As DNA, the CDR3 is TGTGCCTGGCAAAGAGAGACCTACAATGAGCAGTTCTTC.

This clone was seen a single time. J is TRBJ2-1 and V is TRBV6-2 or TRBV6-3; D may be TRBD2 (5 bases). The CDR3 is 13 residues long. V dropped 2 bases and J dropped 5 bases, with 7 bases sitting between them. In germline, CDR1 is MNHEY, CDR2 SVGEGT. The CDR3 protein is CASSYVRDNEQFF. CDR3 coding DNA: TGTGCCAGCAGTTACGTGCGGGACAATGAGCAGTTCTTC.

The CDR3 DNA reads as TGTGCCAGCAGCCAAGGACAGGGAGTGCTCTTAGAGACCCAGTACTTC. It is translated as CASSQGQGVLLETQYF. The V gene is TRBV5-8, the J gene TRBJ2-5, with 8 bases that match TRBD1. CDR3 length: 16 residues. The V gene end was trimmed by 4 bases and the J gene end by 4 bases; junction bases not matched to a gene: 12. Germline assignment: CDR1 SGHTS and CDR2 YDEGEE.

This clone was seen a few times. The J gene is TRBJ2-5, the V gene TRBV4-3; 7 bases agree with TRBD1. Looked up from germline, CDR1 is LGHNA and CDR2 is YSLEER. CDR3 length equals 13 residues. J was trimmed by 5 bases and V by 3 bases; bases with no gene match: 3. The CDR3 here is CASSQGRGETQYF. CDR3 nucleotides: TGCGCCAGCAGCCAGGGCAGGGGGGAGACCCAGTACTTC.

The sample holds one count of this clone. The CDR3 bases are TGTGCTAGTGGTTTGGTAGTAACTGGTCTGCATGAGCAGTTCTTC. It codes for CASGLVVTGLHEQFF. The rearrangement links TRBV12-5 to TRBJ2-1; D ambiguous. Germline CDR1 and CDR2: LGHNT and FRNRAP. Trimming took 0 bases from V and 8 from J, leaving 14 bases between them. The CDR3 covers 15 residues.

This chain links TRBV6-4 with TRBJ2-1; tentatively, D is TRBD2 (5 bases). The CDR3 covers 16 residues. With 0 bases removed from V and 3 bases from J, the gap between germline ends came to 12 bases. Germline V gene sequence: CDR1 MRHNA, CDR2 SNTAGT. CDR3 amino acids: CASSDSLDSDYNEQFF. CDR3 nucleotide sequence: TGTGCCAGCAGTGACTCTCTGGACTCCGACTACAATGAGCAGTTCTTC.

The CDR3 is CAISEAGGRETQYF. The CDR3 DNA is TGTGCCATCAGTGAGGCGGGGGGCCGGGAGACCCAGTACTTC. The rearrangement uses TRBV10-3 and TRBJ2-5, with 8 bases fitting TRBD2. The germline CDR1 and CDR2 sequences are ENHRY and SYGVKD. The CDR3 runs 14 residues. V was pared by 2 bases and J by 5 bases, with 4 bases of the junction left unmatched.

The rearrangement uses TRBV4-2 and TRBJ1-1; TRBD1 agrees at 7 bases. The CDR3 has 12 residues. The V gene's germline CDR1 is LGHNA and CDR2 YNFKEQ. Trimming cost V 2 bases and J 11 bases; bases outside gene matches: 5. This CDR3 reads CASSQKTGWAFF. The CDR3 DNA sequence: TGTGCCAGCAGCCAAAAGACAGGGTGGGCTTTCTTT.

The chain is built from TRBV3-1 (or the pseudogene TRBV3-2) and TRBJ2-1; D might be TRBD2 (6 bases). The CDR3 runs to 14 residues. V dropped 0 bases and J dropped 9 bases, with 12 bases sitting between them. CDR1 and CDR2 (germline): LGHDT, YNNKEL (reference sequence). CDR3 protein: CASSQDRSGGEQFF. The DNA for the CDR3 is TGTGCCAGCAGCCAAGATAGGTCCGGGGGTGAGCAGTTCTTC.

The V call is TRBV9, the J call TRBJ1-3, with a tentative D call TRBD1 (5 bases). Deletions cut 0 bases from V and 2 bases from J, with 9 bases between. The CDR3 is 15 amino acids. CDR1 and CDR2 from the germline V gene are SGDLS and YYNGEE. CDR3 nucleotides: TGTGCCAGCAGCGTAGGGCAGGGCACTGGAAACACCATATATTTT. This codes for CASSVGQGTGNTIYF.

The rearrangement uses TRBV19 and TRBJ1-4; TRBD1 might be the D (6 bases). V was cut by 1 base and J by 1 base, with 16 bases left in between. Germline CDR1 is LNHDA and CDR2 is SQIVND (reference sequence). The CDR3 is made up of 18 amino acids. DNA for the CDR3: TGTGCCAGTAGTATAGTCACAGGGAAGGGCGGAACTAATGAAAAACTGTTTTTT. Amino acids: CASSIVTGKGGTNEKLFF.

The chain employs TRBV19 and TRBJ1-5; the D is unclear. Between the trimmed V and J ends, which lost 2 bases and 0 bases, there was a span of 8 bases. This CDR3 is built from 15 residues. The germline V gene encodes CDR1 LNHDA and CDR2 SQIVND (reference sequence). The CDR3 DNA reads TGTGCCAGTAGTATACAGATATATAGCAATCAGCCCCAGCATTTT. Its protein product is CASSIQIYSNQPQHF.

This clone appeared once. V usage is TRBV30 and J usage is TRBJ1-1; 7 bases fit TRBD1. The CDR3 sequence is 18 residues long. The germline V gene has CDR1 GTSNPN and CDR2 SVGIG (reference sequence). Trimming took 5 bases from V and 0 from J; bases not matched to a gene: 18. The DNA of the CDR3 is TGTGCCTGGTTATTAACAGGGGAGGTAACAGAGATGAACACTGAAGCTTTCTTT. It translates to CAWLLTGEVTEMNTEAFF.

This clone was detected only a few times. The chain couples TRBV5-1 to TRBJ2-5; 10 bases map to TRBD2. Looked up from germline, CDR1 is SGHRS and CDR2 is YFSETQ. With 2 bases clipped from V and 5 bases from J, the junction kept 6 bases outside the gene matches. There are 15 residues in the CDR3. DNA for the CDR3: TGCGCCAGCAGCTTACAAGCGGGGGGGCCGGAGACCCAGTACTTC. Protein product: CASSLQAGGPETQYF.

The chain employs TRBV7-2 and TRBJ1-5, with unresolved D. The CDR3 totals 13 residues. V dropped 5 bases and J dropped 0 bases, with 5 bases sitting between them. Germline CDR1 reads SGHTA; CDR2 reads FQGNSA. The CDR3 reads CASSADSNQPQHF. In DNA form, the CDR3 reads TGTGCCAGCAGCGCGGATAGCAATCAGCCCCAGCATTTT.

The V gene is TRBV6-5, the J gene TRBJ1-1; D is uncertain. Germline values: CDR1 MNHEY, CDR2 SVGAGI. With 6 bases removed from V and 1 base from J, the gap between germline ends came to 12 bases. This CDR3 contains 14 residues. The DNA of the CDR3 is TGTGCCAGCAGGATGAGGGAGGCGAACACTGAAGCTTTCTTT. Translated: CASRMREANTEAFF.

The V and J genes are TRBV6-5 and TRBJ1-4, with D perhaps matching TRBD1 (6 bases). The CDR3 has 14 amino acids. Germline-derived CDR1 and CDR2 are MNHEY and SVGAGI. Trimming stripped 7 bases from V and 5 bases from J, with 14 bases between. CDR3 nucleotide sequence: TGTGCCAGCACTCTGGACAGACAGAATGAAAAACTGTTTTTT. Translation gives CASTLDRQNEKLFF.

The chain links TRBV3-1 (or the pseudogene TRBV3-2) to TRBJ1-2; TRBD1 might be the D (5 bases). Germline-derived CDR1 and CDR2 are LGHDT and YNNKEL (reference sequence). This CDR3 region has 13 residues. V was shortened by 3 bases and J by 9 bases, with 14 bases between the two germline ends. Here the CDR3 DNA reads TGTGCCAGCAGCCAGAGGGCGGGGGGAAGCTACACCTTC. As protein: CASSQRAGGSYTF.